Below are 32 T cell receptor beta chains sequenced from a single sample in a study of identical twins. A single record per CDR3 protein comes from TCRdb applying MiXCR to the 5' RACE reads. The repertoire includes under 300,000 distinct CDR3 sequences, roughly 13% of them detected once, and about 3.9% sits in the top ten. These same data were also listed under a study on yellow fever vaccine responses in identical twins.

The sequencing input was memory (CD45RO+) T cells sorted from blood. These receptors came from a woman under 30 in good health.

To note about this clonotype: One end of the junction varies from germline; a read error may be responsible. The J gene is TRBJ2-3, the V gene TRBV6-1, with 9 nucleotides matching TRBD2. The CDR3 totals 18 residues. Germline V gene sequence: CDR1 MNHNS, CDR2 SASEGT. The CDR3, as DNA: TGTGCCATCAGTGCGTGGGCTGCTAGCGGGGCAAGCACAGATACGCAGTATTTT. Translated, it gives CAISAWAASGASTDTQYF.

This clonotype was counted at least ten times. This sequence joins TRBV29-1 and TRBJ2-2; 7 bases are shared with TRBD1. Germline V CDR1 and CDR2: SQVTM, ANQGSEA. V trimming: 4 bases; J trimming: 9 bases; junction bases outside the gene matches: 8. This CDR3 comprises 13 residues. CDR3 protein: CSVATGARRELFF. CDR3 DNA sequence: TGCAGCGTTGCAACAGGGGCGAGGAGGGAGCTGTTTTTT.

This clonotype was seen more than once but under ten times. The rearrangement links TRBV21-1 to TRBJ2-3; the table calls TRBD2, which could not be checked here. TRBV21-1 is assigned pseudogene status. This CDR3 region has 16 residues. The CDR3 region has the DNA TGTGCCAGCAACAAATTAGCGGGAGAGGGGACAGATACGCAGTATTTT. Protein: CASNKLAGEGTDTQYF.

There are many counts of this clonotype. This chain uses TRBV7-3 with TRBJ2-2; 8 bases agree with TRBD2. The germline V gene has CDR1 SGHTA and CDR2 FQGTGA. The CDR3 is 16 amino acids. V lost 1 base, J lost 6 bases, and 7 bases stayed unmatched. The CDR3 nucleotides read TGTGCCAGCAGCTTAAATCCAGCGGGGGTATCCGGGGAGCTGTTTTTT. Translating gives CASSLNPAGVSGELFF.

This clonotype appeared many times. This chain uses TRBV20-1 with TRBJ2-7; 10 nucleotides align to TRBD1. The V and J ends lost 1 base and 4 bases, in that order; junction bases with no gene match: 7. The CDR3 runs 15 residues. From germline, CDR1 is DFQATT and CDR2 SNEGSKA (reference sequence). The DNA for the CDR3 is TGCAGTGCTAGAGTTTTGGGACAGGGGAGGTACGAGCAGTACTTC. Its protein is CSARVLGQGRYEQYF.

The chain has TRBV11-2 and TRBJ2-7; TRBD2 is a possible D gene (5 bases). The CDR3 runs 14 residues. The V end was cut by 1 base, the J end by 3 bases, with 10 bases between. Per the germline V gene, CDR1 is SGHAT and CDR2 is FQNNGV. This CDR3 is CASSLAPEGYEQYF. The CDR3 nucleotides read TGTGCCAGCAGCTTAGCCCCCGAGGGCTACGAGCAGTACTTC.

By sample fraction, this clonotype is medium-sized. The CDR3 loop reads CASRPDRDRGYNEQFF. Written as DNA, the CDR3 is TGTGCCAGCAGACCGGACCGGGACAGGGGTTACAATGAGCAGTTCTTC. V is TRBV12-3 or TRBV12-4 and J is TRBJ2-1; 10 bases are shared with TRBD1. The V segment lost 6 bases and the J segment 4 bases; nucleotides outside the gene matches: 9. This CDR3 is 16 amino acids long.

The chain carries TRBV7-2 and TRBJ2-7; maybe TRBD1 (6 bases). Trimming took off 4 bases at V and 3 bases at J, with 16 bases between the two ends. The germline CDR1 and CDR2 sequences are SGHTA and FQGNSA. This CDR3 spans 15 amino acids. CDR3 in DNA: TGTGCCAGCAGCTCACGTAGAGGACAGTTCTACGAGCAGTACTTC. This codes for CASSSRRGQFYEQYF.

CDR3 amino acids: CASSLGTGGADTEAFF. The CDR3 DNA is TGTGCCAGCAGTTTGGGGACAGGGGGCGCGGACACTGAAGCTTTCTTT. The chain joins TRBV12-3 or TRBV12-4 to TRBJ1-1, with 12 bases aligning to TRBD1. The CDR3 loop spans 16 amino acids. V was pared by 3 bases and J by 3 bases, with 5 bases of the junction left unmatched.

The chain carries TRBV4-1 and TRBJ2-1; 9 bases fit TRBD1. CDR1 and CDR2 from the germline V gene are MGHRA and YSYEKL. With 6 bases clipped from V and 4 bases from J, the junction kept 10 bases outside the gene matches. CDR3 size: 16 residues. The CDR3 coding sequence is TGCGCCAGCAGGGGGACGGGGACAGGGCAATACAATGAGCAGTTCTTC. It yields the protein CASRGTGTGQYNEQFF.

The gene calls are TRBV5-1 and TRBJ2-5, with D tentatively TRBD1 (5 bases). V was cut by 0 bases and J by 0 bases, with 9 bases left in between. The CDR3 spans 15 residues. In germline, CDR1 is SGHRS, CDR2 YFSETQ. The DNA of the CDR3 is TGCGCCAGCAGCTTGGCAGGGATGAACCAAGAGACCCAGTACTTC. Translation gives CASSLAGMNQETQYF.

In this sample, this clonotype turned up a few times. The chain uses TRBV3-1 and TRBJ2-1, with a tentative D call TRBD2 (7 bases). The CDR3 length is 16 residues. Germline V gene sequence: CDR1 LGHDT, CDR2 YNNKEL (reference sequence). With 3 bases removed from V and 8 bases from J, the gap between germline ends came to 20 bases. Written as DNA, the CDR3 is TGTGCCAGCAGCCAGGGTCGGGGGGCCGGGTCAGATGAGCAGTTCTTC. It specifies CASSQGRGAGSDEQFF.

The chain combines TRBV6-5 with TRBJ2-7; 7 nucleotides match TRBD2. This CDR3 has 12 amino acids. Germline CDR1 and CDR2: MNHEY and SVGAGI. V lost 7 bases to trimming and J lost 3 bases; unmatched junction nucleotides: 3. CDR3 sequence reads: CASTSGGYEQYF. CDR3 DNA sequence: TGTGCCAGCACGTCGGGAGGCTACGAGCAGTACTTC.

V usage is TRBV19 and J usage is TRBJ2-5, with D uncertain. V was trimmed by 3 bases and J by 0 bases, leaving 8 bases between them. The CDR3 runs 14 residues. Germline V gene lookup returns CDR1 LNHDA and CDR2 SQIVND (reference sequence). CDR3 region: CASSIPRNQETQYF. CDR3 nucleotide sequence: TGTGCCAGTAGTATCCCAAGGAACCAAGAGACCCAGTACTTC.

In this sample, this clonotype turned up a few times. This chain connects TRBV2 to TRBJ2-3; TRBD2 matches 11 bases. J was trimmed by 0 bases and V by 6 bases; bases with no gene match: 5. Looked up from germline, CDR1 is SNHLY and CDR2 is FYNNEI. The CDR3 consists of 16 residues. As DNA, the CDR3 is TGTGCCAGCAGCCGGAGACTAGCGGGGAGCACAGATACGCAGTATTTT. Its protein product is CASSRRLAGSTDTQYF.

This clonotype was seen more than once but under ten times. J is TRBJ1-1 and V is TRBV11-2; unclear D gene. There are 17 residues in the CDR3. V was shortened by 1 base and J by 2 bases, with 17 bases between the two germline ends. The germline V gene has CDR1 SGHAT and CDR2 FQNNGV. The CDR3 is CASSLVDGGKANTEAFF. For the CDR3, the DNA is TGTGCCAGCAGCTTAGTGGACGGAGGTAAAGCCAACACTGAAGCTTTCTTT.

This clonotype appeared a few times. The rearrangement links TRBV19 to TRBJ2-2; 7 bases are a match to TRBD1. V trimming: 4 bases; J trimming: 7 bases; junction bases outside the gene matches: 15. The CDR3 spans 17 residues. Germline V gives CDR1 LNHDA, CDR2 SQIVND (reference sequence). The CDR3 DNA reads TGTGCCAGTAGTACCCCCTCGACAGGGAGCAGAATCGGGGAGCTGTTTTTT. Protein sequence: CASSTPSTGSRIGELFF.

The gene calls are TRBV4-3 and TRBJ2-1; TRBD1 is a possible D gene (5 bases). V was pared by 3 bases and J by 8 bases, with 11 bases between. CDR3 length: 13 amino acids. Germline CDR1 reads LGHNA; CDR2 reads YSLEER. CDR3 nucleotide sequence: TGCGCCAGCAGCCATCGCAGGGATCATGAGCAGTTCTTC. This translates into CASSHRRDHEQFF.

The gene calls are TRBV15 and TRBJ2-7, with 7 bases matching TRBD1. CDR3 length: 14 residues. The germline gives CDR1 LNHNV, CDR2 YYDKDF (reference sequence). J gave up 6 bases and V 3 bases, and 8 bases lay outside the gene matches. The CDR3 protein is CATSRETGMGEQYF. In DNA form, the CDR3 reads TGTGCCACCAGCAGGGAGACAGGGATGGGCGAGCAGTACTTC.

The chain uses TRBV12-3 or TRBV12-4 and TRBJ2-3; 16 bases fit TRBD2. The length of the CDR3 is 18 residues. J was trimmed by 4 bases and V by 11 bases; bases with no gene match: 15. CDR3: CAFSPPGLAGGMPDTQYF. The CDR3 coding sequence is TGTGCCTTCAGTCCTCCGGGACTAGCGGGAGGGATGCCAGATACGCAGTATTTT.

This clonotype was picked up many times. The chain carries TRBV28 and TRBJ2-3; TRBD1 or TRBD2 may be the D gene (5 bases each). In germline, CDR1 is MDHEN, CDR2 SYDVKM. The CDR3 length is 13 residues. V was cut by 1 base and J by 10 bases, with 12 bases left in between. The CDR3 bases are TGTGCCAGCAGTTTATCGGGACCGCGTTCGCAGTATTTT. This encodes CASSLSGPRSQYF.

The chain carries TRBV12-5 and TRBJ2-3; D possibly corresponds to TRBD2 (6 bases). Trimming removed 8 bases at V and 7 bases at J, with 10 bases between. The CDR3 loop spans 11 amino acids. CDR1 LGHNT and CDR2 FRNRAP come from the germline V gene. CDR3 in DNA: TGTGCTAGTTCCCGCGGGAATACGCAGTATTTT. Protein product: CASSRGNTQYF.

This clonotype was recorded many times. This chain's CDR3 is CASSVAGDHTGELFF. Written as DNA, the CDR3 is TGTGCCAGCAGTGTTGCGGGAGACCACACCGGGGAGCTGTTTTTT. The V and J genes are TRBV6-4 and TRBJ2-2, with 7 nucleotides matching TRBD2. Germline V lookup: CDR1 MRHNA, CDR2 SNTAGT. Trimming took 4 bases from V and 3 from J; bases not matched to a gene: 5. This CDR3 has 15 residues.

The rearrangement joins TRBV11-2 to TRBJ1-5; D may be TRBD1 (5 bases). CDR3 size: 15 residues. Trimming removed 0 bases at V and 3 bases at J, with 9 bases between. Germline V gene sequence: CDR1 SGHAT, CDR2 FQNNGV. The CDR3 protein is CASSLDPRANQPQHF. The CDR3 DNA is TGTGCCAGCAGCTTAGATCCCAGGGCCAATCAGCCCCAGCATTTT.

The chain is built from TRBV20-1 and TRBJ1-1; TRBD1 matches 7 bases. The CDR3 spans 13 residues. The germline gives CDR1 DFQATT, CDR2 SNEGSKA (reference sequence). The V gene end was trimmed by 4 bases and the J gene end by 3 bases; junction bases not matched to a gene: 5. CDR3 in amino acids: CSANRDRHTEAFF. CDR3 coding DNA: TGCAGTGCTAACCGGGACAGACACACTGAAGCTTTCTTT.

The genes are TRBV6-5 and TRBJ2-5, with D possibly TRBD2 on 7 matching bases. CDR1 and CDR2 from the germline V gene are MNHEY and SVGAGI. This CDR3 comprises 19 residues. V was pared by 0 bases and J by 1 base, with 21 bases between. CDR3 protein: CASSYSNSPRGGPQETQYF. CDR3 nucleotide sequence: TGTGCCAGCAGTTACTCGAACTCCCCTCGCGGGGGCCCCCAAGAGACCCAGTACTTC.

This clonotype was counted ten times or more. The gene calls are TRBV12-3 or TRBV12-4 and TRBJ2-7; 7 nucleotides align to TRBD2. After removal of 0 bases from V and 6 bases from J, the junction contained 11 bases not matched to a gene. The CDR3 covers 16 residues. The CDR3 loop is CASSLAFGTTLGEQYF. CDR3 in DNA: TGTGCCAGCAGTTTAGCGTTCGGGACTACCCTGGGCGAGCAGTACTTC.

The chain couples TRBV7-2 to TRBJ2-3; possibly TRBD2 for D (6 bases). Germline V gives CDR1 SGHTA, CDR2 FQGNSA. The CDR3 length is 15 residues. Trimming shortened V by 3 bases and J by 0 bases, and 10 bases separated the two germline ends. In DNA form, the CDR3 reads TGTGCCAGCAGCTTCACGGGACTTAGCACAGATACGCAGTATTTT. It is translated as CASSFTGLSTDTQYF.

There are a few counts of this clonotype. V usage is TRBV7-2 and J usage is TRBJ2-7; 8 nucleotides agree with TRBD2. J lost 3 bases, V lost 1 base, and 11 bases had no gene match. This CDR3 spans 17 amino acids. CDR1 and CDR2 (germline): SGHTA, FQGNSA. This CDR3 is CASSLETSGLVVYEQYF. In nucleotides, the CDR3 is TGTGCCAGCAGCTTAGAAACCTCGGGACTAGTGGTCTACGAGCAGTACTTC.

This chain uses TRBV6-1 with TRBJ2-4, with 10 bases that match TRBD1. The CDR3 extends over 16 amino acids. Trimming at V came to 5 bases and at J to 1 base, leaving 5 bases not matched to a gene. Germline values: CDR1 MNHNS, CDR2 SASEGT. The CDR3 spells CASSRQGQGAKNIQYF. CDR3 nucleotides: TGTGCCAGCAGTCGCCAGGGACAGGGGGCCAAAAACATTCAGTACTTC.

This clonotype was observed a handful of times. V is TRBV3-1 and J is TRBJ2-1; 7 positions agree with TRBD1. Germline V gene lookup returns CDR1 LGHDT and CDR2 YNNKEL (reference sequence). Losses at the gene ends were 1 base for V and 3 bases for J; bases not matched to a gene: 3. This CDR3 region has 15 residues. The CDR3 reads CASSQVPGGYNEQFF. The CDR3 nucleotides read TGTGCCAGCAGCCAAGTTCCAGGGGGCTACAATGAGCAGTTCTTC.

The CDR3 is CSVRQLNTGELFF. The CDR3 nucleotides read TGCAGCGTTCGACAGCTGAACACCGGGGAGCTGTTTTTT. V usage is TRBV29-1 and J usage is TRBJ2-2; maybe TRBD1 (5 bases). This CDR3 is built from 13 residues. Per the germline V gene, CDR1 is SQVTM and CDR2 is ANQGSEA. V dropped 5 bases and J dropped 1 base, with 8 bases sitting between them.